The rows below give T cell receptor beta chains drawn from one sample of a study of blood T cell repertoires in COVID-19. Libraries were prepared by immunoSEQ multiplex PCR; TCRdb keeps only in-frame clonotypes and omits some of them. Of roughly 360,000 clones in the sample, 70% to 90% are singletons; the top ten hold 1% to 1.5%. The sequenced material came from PBMCs or T cells enriched from blood (not recorded which). The receptors originated from a man aged 25 to 45 who had recovered from COVID-19. The conserved cysteine and the conserved F or W are not part of the CDR3 here.

v_call	cdr3_aa
TRBV19	ATQRTSPNSPLH
TRBV7-8	ASRSMAGSFGYT
TRBV12-3/TRBV12-4	ASGETDTQY
TRBV7-8	GVSGGARFEQY
TRBV19	ASSITAGVSGELF
TRBV6-5	ASSNGQGAVGELF
TRBV19	ASRYSGVFPEQF
TRBV9	ASSVDEKTGNTIY
TRBV30	AWSGSNTGYEQY
TRBV23-1	ASSHSGQGSTDTQY
TRBV2	ASSGEGAGQY
TRBV6-5	ASSYSGGTNYGYT
TRBV27	ASSFTISGTGGGYT
TRBV9	ASSAGDNEQF
TRBV6-1	ASSEMGSSTNQPQH
TRBV5-1	ASSATGGHYGYT
TRBV6-5	ASTGTGDSPLH
TRBV2	AGNGQGKTQY
TRBV12-3/TRBV12-4	ASSWDRGLGYT
TRBV21-1	ASSKEGLAGESKYNEQF
TRBV6-1	ASSVQGWSGGLAKNIQY
TRBV5-1	ASSFSRVNTEAF
TRBV21-1	ASTTARCQPQH
TRBV15	ATSWGRTNEKLF
TRBV10-3	AISDTFLEGSSTDTQY
TRBV10-3	AISELGAGGDYEQY
TRBV27	ASSLPPGTGRTGELF
TRBV19	ASSFITGFTEAF
TRBV4-1	ASSHLLPSSYNEQF
TRBV4-3	ASSRGTVYNSPLH
TRBV27	ASSRTRGETQY
TRBV29-1	SVGTVLDGYT
TRBV19	ASSPDSHSYEQY
TRBV7-9	ASSLAVSSDTQY
TRBV12-3/TRBV12-4	ASSQKQGGEQY
TRBV14	ASSQDEGGTLTYEQY
TRBV19	ASSVQGKGDEKLF
TRBV6-6	ASSPLGLAGRETQY
TRBV27	ASSRGGGGYNEQF
TRBV10-1	ASNLPRSPISYEQY
TRBV9	ASSVSPKYEQY
TRBV5-1	ASSPRSSGVSSYNEQF
TRBV29-1	SGRDSTNEKLF
TRBV3-1/TRBV3-2	ASSQPPTGDTEAF
TRBV12-3/TRBV12-4	ASSLRANYGYT
TRBV11-3	ASSGTGRSYEQY
TRBV7-9	ASSPPDIYTEAF
TRBV18	ASSHRDINTEAF
TRBV10-3	AISASGQGNNQPQH
TRBV30	AWSYGGSNSPLH
TRBV2	ATKDQTGITYEQY
TRBV7-9	ASSIGQEVGEKLF
TRBV5-8	ASSFGEAEQY
TRBV9	ASSGNSGNTIY
TRBV7-9	ASSSSRQARSYNEQF
TRBV4-1	ASSQGREAWQKLF
TRBV27	ASSFRGGYGYT